These T cell receptor beta chains were read from a single sample in a study of CD8+ T cells in alopecia areata. Libraries were prepared by immunoSEQ multiplex PCR; TCRdb keeps only in-frame clonotypes and omits some of them. This table holds approximately 200,000 clones, more than 45% found once. The starting material was CD4+ T cells sorted from blood, obtained at week 24, from a patient treated with tofacitinib. These TCRs come from a human donor with alopecia areata. Each CDR3 is given without its conserved first and last residue.

cdr3_length,v_call,cdr3_aa
12,TRBV7-2,ASSLVQGVSIQY
11,TRBV7-9,ASSLEESAEAF
15,TRBV25-1,ASSEGSGDPWANVLT
13,TRBV11-3,ASSLDGRRNNEQF
12,TRBV5-6,ASSLKLENTEAF
11,TRBV29-1,SVGRGKGYEQY
13,TRBV19,ASSRGLAGGSEQF
10,TRBV9,ASSQPNTEAF
13,TRBV27,ASSYGRDRDYIQY
13,TRBV14,ASSHGLAGTETQY
13,TRBV5-1,ASSPQAGGRETQY
10,TRBV10-3,AISESRDGYT
11,TRBV10-2,ASSEPGLGIQY
12,TRBV2,ASSVGDGAYEQY
10,TRBV7-9,ASSPINTEAF
10,TRBV30,AWRQGSTEAF
11,TRBV5-4,ASSLEPRGLWI
12,TRBV4-2,ASSQEDGNQPQH
14,TRBV5-7,ASSLRMDISTDTQY
10,TRBV10-3,AISGMGVEQY
14,TRBV7-2,ASSLDRDSNTGELF
13,TRBV11-2,ASSLDTSGQETQY
13,TRBV5-1,ASSAGQGANTEAF
13,TRBV5-4,ASSLPSGSTGELF
12,TRBV15,ATSRGQIHNEQF
11,TRBV28,ASSSRSRNEQF
11,TRBV27,ASKDPQGYEQY
13,TRBV30,AWNVGSGRVHEQF
9,TRBV30,AWMGGETQY
16,TRBV7-2,ASSLVGTSGRAQNIQY
11,TRBV5-1,ASSLGSGTEAF
11,TRBV9,ASSDRGLYGYT
12,TRBV30,AWTVGSGREKLF
12,TRBV29-1,SVYPIRFTDTQY
12,TRBV7-9,ASSPDLRTGEQY
13,TRBV27,ASSLALSPTDTQY
15,TRBV5-8,ASSLGRLAGEYGTQY
11,TRBV6-4,ASSDVDRSPLH
9,TRBV15,ATSKTGELF
13,TRBV18,ASSPLHDSNQPQH
11,TRBV10-3,AISEGNGETQY
11,TRBV9,ASSLRLAGEQY
13,TRBV28,ASSPDAPNTGELF
14,TRBV4-2,ASSQLSQGANYGYT
11,TRBV30,AWNSDSNQPQH
13,TRBV5-5,ASSHRTGGFQPQH
13,TRBV25-1,ASSEGTGPNYGYT
11,TRBV7-2,ASSLVATYEQY
12,TRBV30,AWTKIGVWETQY
13,TRBV7-2,ASSLAPSPQETQY
10,TRBV30,AWNRLVYEQY
12,TRBV18,ASSPGVPGNIQY
10,TRBV2,ASRGDSQPQH
14,TRBV9,ASSVSRLAGVETQY
12,TRBV2,ASSAGRANYGYT